This record covers a single T cell receptor beta chain. The trim removed 1 base at V and 12 bases at J, leaving 11 bases unmatched. This CDR3 is built from 14 residues. Germline V CDR1 and CDR2: LGHNT, FRNRAP. The data stem from a study of blood T cell repertoires in COVID-19. About the research overall: Samples of COVID-19 (acute and convalescent) were obtained from the United States, Italy and Spain. In each case, the material was cDNA or gDNA derived from T cells, B-cell-depleted T cells, or PBMCs.

As originally analysed: Researchers report that nucleated cell counts were estimated from reference gene primer amplification. Profiled with immunoSEQ multiplex PCR; TCRdb holds only in-frame clones, not every one. Clone size and V and J calls were adopted from that table, with D and trimming inferred from the DNA. The sample records about 160,000 clones, more than 70% being singletons. This sequence originates from a man aged 18 to 29 with active or convalescent COVID-19. The sequenced sample was peripheral blood. This chain links TRBV12-5 with TRBJ1-2; TRBD1 agrees at 7 bases. In nucleotides, the CDR3 is TGTGCTAGTGGTTTGGAGACAGGGATTGGGGCTAACACCTTC. Translated, it gives CASGLETGIGANTF.